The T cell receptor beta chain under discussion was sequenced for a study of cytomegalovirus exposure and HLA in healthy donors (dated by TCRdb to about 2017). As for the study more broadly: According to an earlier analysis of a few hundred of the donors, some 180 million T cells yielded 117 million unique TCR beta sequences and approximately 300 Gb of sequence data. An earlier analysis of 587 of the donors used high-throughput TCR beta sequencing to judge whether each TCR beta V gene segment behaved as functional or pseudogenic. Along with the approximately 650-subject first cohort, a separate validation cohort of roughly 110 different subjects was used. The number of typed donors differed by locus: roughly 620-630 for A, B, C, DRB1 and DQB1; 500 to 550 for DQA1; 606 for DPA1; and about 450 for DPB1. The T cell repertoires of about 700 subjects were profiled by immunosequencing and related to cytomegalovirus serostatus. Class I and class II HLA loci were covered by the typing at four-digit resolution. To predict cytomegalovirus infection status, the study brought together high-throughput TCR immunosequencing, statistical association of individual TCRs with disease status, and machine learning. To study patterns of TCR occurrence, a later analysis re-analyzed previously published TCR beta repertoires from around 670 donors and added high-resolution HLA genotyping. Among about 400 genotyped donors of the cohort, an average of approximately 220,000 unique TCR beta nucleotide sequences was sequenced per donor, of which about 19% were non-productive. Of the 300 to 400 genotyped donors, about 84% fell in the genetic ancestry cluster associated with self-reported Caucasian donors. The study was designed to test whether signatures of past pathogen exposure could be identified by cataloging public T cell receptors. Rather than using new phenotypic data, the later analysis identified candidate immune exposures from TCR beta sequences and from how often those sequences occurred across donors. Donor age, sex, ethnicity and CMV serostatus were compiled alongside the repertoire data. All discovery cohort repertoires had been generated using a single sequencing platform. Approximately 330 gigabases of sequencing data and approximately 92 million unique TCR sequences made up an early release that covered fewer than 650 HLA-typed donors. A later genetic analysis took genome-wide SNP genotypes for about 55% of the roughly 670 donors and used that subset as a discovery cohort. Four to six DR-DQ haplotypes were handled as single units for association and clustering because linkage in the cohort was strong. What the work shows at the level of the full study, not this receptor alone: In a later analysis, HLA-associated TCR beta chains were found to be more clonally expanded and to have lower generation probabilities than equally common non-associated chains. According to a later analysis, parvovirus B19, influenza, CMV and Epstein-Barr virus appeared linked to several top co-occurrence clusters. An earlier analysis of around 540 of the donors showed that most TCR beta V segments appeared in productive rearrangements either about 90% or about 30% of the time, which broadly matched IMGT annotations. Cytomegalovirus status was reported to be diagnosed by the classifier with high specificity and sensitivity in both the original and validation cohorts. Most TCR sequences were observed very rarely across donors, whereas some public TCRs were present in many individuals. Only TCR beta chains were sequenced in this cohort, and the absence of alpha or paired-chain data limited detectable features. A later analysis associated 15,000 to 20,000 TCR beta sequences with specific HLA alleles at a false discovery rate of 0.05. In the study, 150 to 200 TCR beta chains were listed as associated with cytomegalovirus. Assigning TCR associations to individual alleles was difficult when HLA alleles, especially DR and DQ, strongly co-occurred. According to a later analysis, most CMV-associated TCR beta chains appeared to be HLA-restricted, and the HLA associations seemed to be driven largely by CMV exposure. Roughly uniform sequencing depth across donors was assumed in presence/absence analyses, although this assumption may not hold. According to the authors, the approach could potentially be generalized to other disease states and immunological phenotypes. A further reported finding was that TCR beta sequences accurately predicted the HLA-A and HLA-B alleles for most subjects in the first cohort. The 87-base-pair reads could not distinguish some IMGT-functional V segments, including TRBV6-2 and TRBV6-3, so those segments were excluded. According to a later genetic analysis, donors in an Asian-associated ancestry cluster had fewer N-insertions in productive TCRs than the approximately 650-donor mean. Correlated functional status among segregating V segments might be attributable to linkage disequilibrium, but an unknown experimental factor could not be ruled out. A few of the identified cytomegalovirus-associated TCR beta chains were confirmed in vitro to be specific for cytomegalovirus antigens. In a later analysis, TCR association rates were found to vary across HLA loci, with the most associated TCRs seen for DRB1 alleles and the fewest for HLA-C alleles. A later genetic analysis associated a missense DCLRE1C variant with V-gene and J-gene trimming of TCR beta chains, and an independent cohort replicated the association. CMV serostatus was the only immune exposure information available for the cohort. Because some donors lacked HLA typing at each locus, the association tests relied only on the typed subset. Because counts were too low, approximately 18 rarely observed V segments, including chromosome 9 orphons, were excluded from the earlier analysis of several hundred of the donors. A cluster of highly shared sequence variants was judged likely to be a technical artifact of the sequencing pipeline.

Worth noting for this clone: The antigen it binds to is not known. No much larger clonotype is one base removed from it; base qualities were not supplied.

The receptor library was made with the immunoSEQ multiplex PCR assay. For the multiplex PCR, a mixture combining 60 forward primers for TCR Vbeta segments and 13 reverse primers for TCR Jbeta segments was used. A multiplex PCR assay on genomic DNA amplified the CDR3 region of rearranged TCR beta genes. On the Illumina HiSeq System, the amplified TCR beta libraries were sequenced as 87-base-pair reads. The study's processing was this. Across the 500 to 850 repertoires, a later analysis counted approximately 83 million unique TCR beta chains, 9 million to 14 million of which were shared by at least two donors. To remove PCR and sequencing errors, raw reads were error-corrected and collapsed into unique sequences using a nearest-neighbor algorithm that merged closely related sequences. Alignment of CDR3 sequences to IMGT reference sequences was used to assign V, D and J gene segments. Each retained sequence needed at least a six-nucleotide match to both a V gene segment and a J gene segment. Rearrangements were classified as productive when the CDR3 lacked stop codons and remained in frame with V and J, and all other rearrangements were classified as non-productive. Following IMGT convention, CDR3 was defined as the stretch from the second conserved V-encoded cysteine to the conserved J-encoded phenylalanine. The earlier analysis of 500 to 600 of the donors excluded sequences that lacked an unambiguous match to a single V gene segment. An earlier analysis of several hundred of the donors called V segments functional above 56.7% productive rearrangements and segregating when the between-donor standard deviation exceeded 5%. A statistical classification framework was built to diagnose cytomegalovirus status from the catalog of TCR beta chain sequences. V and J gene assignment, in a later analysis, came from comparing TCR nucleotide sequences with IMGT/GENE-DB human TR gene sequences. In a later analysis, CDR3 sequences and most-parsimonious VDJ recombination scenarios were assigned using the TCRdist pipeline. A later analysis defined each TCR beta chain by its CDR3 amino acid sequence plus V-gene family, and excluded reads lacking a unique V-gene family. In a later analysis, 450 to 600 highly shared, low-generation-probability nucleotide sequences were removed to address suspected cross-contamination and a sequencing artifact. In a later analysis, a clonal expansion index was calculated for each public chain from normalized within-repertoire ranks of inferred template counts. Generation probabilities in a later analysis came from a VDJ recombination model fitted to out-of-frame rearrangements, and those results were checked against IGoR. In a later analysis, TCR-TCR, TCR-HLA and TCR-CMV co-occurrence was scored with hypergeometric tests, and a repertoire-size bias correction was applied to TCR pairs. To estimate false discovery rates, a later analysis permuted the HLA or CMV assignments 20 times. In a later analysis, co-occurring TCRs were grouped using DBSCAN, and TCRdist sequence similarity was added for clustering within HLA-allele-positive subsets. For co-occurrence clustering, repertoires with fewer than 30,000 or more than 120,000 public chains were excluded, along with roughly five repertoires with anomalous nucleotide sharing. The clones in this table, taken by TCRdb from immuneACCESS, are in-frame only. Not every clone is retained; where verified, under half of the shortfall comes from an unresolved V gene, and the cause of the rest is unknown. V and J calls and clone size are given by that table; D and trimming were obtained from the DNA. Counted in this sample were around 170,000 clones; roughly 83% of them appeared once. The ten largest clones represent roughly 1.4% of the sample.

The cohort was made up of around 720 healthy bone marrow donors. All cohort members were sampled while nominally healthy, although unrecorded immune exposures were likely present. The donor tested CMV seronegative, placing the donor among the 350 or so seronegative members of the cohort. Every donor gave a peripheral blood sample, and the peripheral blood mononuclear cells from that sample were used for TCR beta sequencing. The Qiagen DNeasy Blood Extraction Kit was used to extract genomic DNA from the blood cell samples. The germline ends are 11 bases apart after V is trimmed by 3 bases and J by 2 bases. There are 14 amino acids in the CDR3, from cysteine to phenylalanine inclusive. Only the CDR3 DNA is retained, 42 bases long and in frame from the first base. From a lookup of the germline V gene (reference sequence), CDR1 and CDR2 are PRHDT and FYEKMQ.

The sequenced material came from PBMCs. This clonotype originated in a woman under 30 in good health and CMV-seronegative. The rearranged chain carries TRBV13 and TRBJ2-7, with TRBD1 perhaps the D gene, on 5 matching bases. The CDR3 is CASSFQGGAYEQYF. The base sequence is TGTGCCAGCAGCTTCCAGGGTGGCGCCTACGAGCAGTACTTC.